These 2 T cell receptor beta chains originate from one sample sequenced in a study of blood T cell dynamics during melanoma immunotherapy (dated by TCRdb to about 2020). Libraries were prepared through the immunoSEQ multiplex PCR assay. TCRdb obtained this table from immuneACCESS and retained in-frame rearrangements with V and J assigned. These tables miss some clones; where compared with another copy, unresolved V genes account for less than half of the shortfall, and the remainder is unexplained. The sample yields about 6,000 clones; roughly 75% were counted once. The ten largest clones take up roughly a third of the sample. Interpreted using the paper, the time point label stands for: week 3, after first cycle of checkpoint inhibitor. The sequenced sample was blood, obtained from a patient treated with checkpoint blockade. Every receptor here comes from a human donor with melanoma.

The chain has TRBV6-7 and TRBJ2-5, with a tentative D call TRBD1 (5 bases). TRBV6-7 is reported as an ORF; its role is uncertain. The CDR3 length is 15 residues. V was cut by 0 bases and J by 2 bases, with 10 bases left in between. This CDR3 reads CASSYSRKGQETQYF. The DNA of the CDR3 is TGTGCCAGCAGTTACTCTAGGAAGGGGCAAGAGACCCAGTACTTC.

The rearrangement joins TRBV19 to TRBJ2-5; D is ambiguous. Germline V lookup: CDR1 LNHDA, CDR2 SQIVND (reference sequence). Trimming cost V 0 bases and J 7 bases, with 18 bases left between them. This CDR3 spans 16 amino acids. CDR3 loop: CASSIDLRGWGVTQYF. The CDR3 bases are TGTGCCAGTAGTATAGATCTTCGAGGATGGGGTGTGACCCAGTACTTC.